Listed below are T cell receptor beta chains from one sample, sequenced in a study of monozygotic twins with cystic fibrosis. The protocol was immunoSEQ multiplex PCR, while the TCRdb copy is restricted to in-frame clones and leaves out a portion. The sample comprises around 10,000 clones, 99% of which are singletons, and around 0.38% rests with the top ten. Sample: blood. These receptors originate from a man aged 18 to 29 with cystic fibrosis. The CDR3 runs from the conserved cysteine through the conserved F or W. A D gene is named only where the DNA matches it firmly. Rows may omit the clone size; those that give it use once, few, many or a size class.

NA,TRBD1,TRBV10-1,TRBJ1-2,CAIRGTGEDRNYGYTF,TGCGCCATTCGAGGGACAGGTGAAGACCGTAACTATGGCTACACCTTC
NA,NA,TRBV29-1,TRBJ2-7,CSVEGDYEQYF,TGCAGCGTTGAAGGAGACTACGAGCAGTACTTC
NA,TRBD1,TRBV7-6,TRBJ1-1,CASSSGQGAAEAFF,TGTGCCAGCAGCTCGGGACAGGGGGCTGCTGAAGCTTTCTTT
once,TRBD1,TRBV27,TRBJ1-5,CASSPQGVNQPQHF,TGTGCCAGCAGTCCCCAGGGGGTTAATCAGCCCCAGCATTTT
NA,NA,TRBV6-5,TRBJ1-2,CASSYSTGRSNYGYTF,TGTGCCAGCAGTTACTCGACGGGCAGGTCCAACTATGGCTACACCTTC
NA,NA,TRBV10-2,TRBJ1-5,CASSSGRGGNNQPQHF,TGCGCCAGCAGTTCCGGGAGGGGGGGTAACAATCAGCCCCAGCATTTT
NA,NA,TRBV19,TRBJ2-7,CASSILGPSHEQYF,TGTGCCAGTAGTATCTTGGGACCCAGCCACGAGCAGTACTTC
NA,TRBD1,TRBV11-2,TRBJ1-5,CASSLGVGTGSNQPQHF,TGTGCCAGCAGCTTAGGGGTTGGGACAGGGAGCAATCAGCCCCAGCATTTT
NA,TRBD1,TRBV7-9,TRBJ1-1,CASSTSGGTEAFF,TGTGCCAGCAGCACCTCAGGGGGCACTGAAGCTTTCTTT
NA,NA,TRBV7-2,TRBJ2-4,CASSATPTLAKNIQYF,TGTGCCAGCAGCGCAACACCGACACTCGCCAAAAACATTCAGTACTTC
NA,NA,TRBV4-3,TRBJ2-2,CASSQDEETTGTGELFF,TGCGCCAGCAGCCAAGATGAGGAGACGACGGGCACCGGGGAGCTGTTTTTT
NA,TRBD1,TRBV6-5,TRBJ2-2,CASSARTGSTGELFF,TGTGCCAGCAGTGCCCGGACAGGGAGCACCGGGGAGCTGTTTTTT
NA,NA,TRBV2,TRBJ1-3,CASSEEVSSGNTIYF,TGTGCCAGCAGTGAAGAGGTTAGCTCTGGAAACACCATATATTTT
NA,NA,TRBV5-6,TRBJ1-6,CASSSGTGVSNNSPLHF,TGTGCCAGCAGCTCAGGCACCGGGGTTTCGAATAATTCACCCCTCCACTTT
NA,TRBD1,TRBV30,TRBJ2-7,CAWSPGQNYEQYF,TGTGCCTGGAGTCCGGGACAGAACTACGAGCAGTACTTC
NA,NA,TRBV7-8,TRBJ2-1,CASSLGVGSSYNEQFF,TGTGCCAGCAGCTTAGGAGTTGGGAGCTCCTACAATGAGCAGTTCTTC
NA,TRBD1,TRBV4-2,TRBJ1-1,CASSIGTGGGEAFF,TGTGCCAGCAGCATCGGGACAGGGGGTGGTGAAGCTTTCTTT
NA,NA,TRBV6-5,TRBJ1-1,CASSYSRWGRTEAFF,TGTGCCAGCAGTTACTCGAGGTGGGGGAGAACTGAAGCTTTCTTT
NA,NA,TRBV7-6,TRBJ2-7,CASRCYGGPYEQYF,TGTGCCAGCAGGTGTTACGGGGGGCCCTACGAGCAGTACTTC
once,TRBD2,TRBV9,TRBJ2-3,CASSVLPLAGGPIRTDTQYF,TGTGCCAGCAGCGTACTCCCTCTAGCGGGAGGCCCTATACGCACAGATACGCAGTATTTT
NA,TRBD2,TRBV4-1,TRBJ2-2,CASSPPGGSGYTGELFF,TGCGCCAGCAGCCCCCCTGGGGGTAGCGGGTACACCGGGGAGCTGTTTTTT
NA,NA,TRBV18,TRBJ2-7,CASSQNQNYEQYF,TGTGCCAGCTCACAGAACCAGAACTACGAGCAGTACTTC
NA,NA,TRBV21-1,TRBJ1-5,CASRSTPPLYIYSNQPQHF,TGTGCCAGCAGGTCGACTCCCCCTCTGTACATTTATAGCAATCAGCCCCAGCATTTT
NA,NA,TRBV4-3,TRBJ1-4,CASSQEWGAGFNEKLFF,TGCGCCAGCAGCCAAGAATGGGGGGCTGGATTTAATGAAAAACTGTTTTTT
NA,NA,TRBV28,TRBJ1-4,CASSPRQRNEKLFF,TGTGCCAGCAGTCCCCGCCAGCGTAATGAAAAACTGTTTTTT
NA,NA,TRBV11-1,TRBJ2-7,CASSLAMGSEYF,TGTGCCAGCAGCTTAGCGATGGGGTCGGAGTACTTC
NA,TRBD2,TRBV5-4,TRBJ2-5,CASRTLGGGAETQYF,TGTGCCAGCAGGACTCTTGGCGGGGGGGCTGAGACCCAGTACTTC
NA,NA,TRBV7-2,TRBJ2-3,CASAASADTQYF,TGTGCCAGTGCCGCCTCCGCAGATACGCAGTATTTT
NA,NA,TRBV7-3,TRBJ2-2,CASSLTGQGGTGELFF,TGTGCCAGCAGCTTAACTGGACAGGGAGGGACCGGGGAGCTGTTTTTT